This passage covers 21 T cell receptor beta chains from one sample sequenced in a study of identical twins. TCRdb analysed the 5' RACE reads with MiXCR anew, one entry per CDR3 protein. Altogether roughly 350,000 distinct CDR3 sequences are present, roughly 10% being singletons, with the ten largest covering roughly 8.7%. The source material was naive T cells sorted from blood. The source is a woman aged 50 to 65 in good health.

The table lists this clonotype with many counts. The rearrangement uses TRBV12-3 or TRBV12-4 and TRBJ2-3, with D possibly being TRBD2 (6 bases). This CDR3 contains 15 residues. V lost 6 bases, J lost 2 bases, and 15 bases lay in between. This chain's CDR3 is CASSRSGILTDTQYF. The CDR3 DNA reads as TGTGCCAGCAGCCGTAGCGGTATCCTCACAGATACGCAGTATTTT.

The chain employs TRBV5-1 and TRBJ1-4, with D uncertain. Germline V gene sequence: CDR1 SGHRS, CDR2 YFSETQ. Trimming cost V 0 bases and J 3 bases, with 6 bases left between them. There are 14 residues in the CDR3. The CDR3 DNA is TGCGCCAGCAGCTTGGTAGGGCCTAATGAAAAACTGTTTTTT. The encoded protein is CASSLVGPNEKLFF.

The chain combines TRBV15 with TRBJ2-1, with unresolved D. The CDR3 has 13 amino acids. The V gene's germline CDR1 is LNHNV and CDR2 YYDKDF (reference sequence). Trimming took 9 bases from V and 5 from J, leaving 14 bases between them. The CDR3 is CATRLLPDNEQFF. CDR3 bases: TGTGCCACGCGACTGCTCCCTGACAATGAGCAGTTCTTC.

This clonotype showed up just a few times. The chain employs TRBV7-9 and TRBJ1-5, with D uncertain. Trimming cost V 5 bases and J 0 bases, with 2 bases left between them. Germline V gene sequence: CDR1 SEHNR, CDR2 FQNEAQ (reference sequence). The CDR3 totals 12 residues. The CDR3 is CASSVSNQPQHF. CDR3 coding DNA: TGTGCCAGCAGCGTTAGCAATCAGCCCCAGCATTTT. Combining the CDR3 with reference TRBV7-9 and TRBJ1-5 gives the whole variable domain DTGVSQNPRHKITKRGQNVTFRCDPISEHNRLYWYRQTLGQGPEFLTYFQNEAQLEKSRLLSDRFSAERPKGSFSTLEIQRTEQGDSAMYLCASSVSNQPQHFGDGTRLSIL.

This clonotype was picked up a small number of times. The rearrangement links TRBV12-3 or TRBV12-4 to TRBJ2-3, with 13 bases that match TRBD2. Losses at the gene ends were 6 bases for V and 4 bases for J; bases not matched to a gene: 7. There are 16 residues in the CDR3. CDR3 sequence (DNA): TGTGCCAGCAGCCTTCCGGGACTAGCGGGGCCAGATACGCAGTATTTT. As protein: CASSLPGLAGPDTQYF.

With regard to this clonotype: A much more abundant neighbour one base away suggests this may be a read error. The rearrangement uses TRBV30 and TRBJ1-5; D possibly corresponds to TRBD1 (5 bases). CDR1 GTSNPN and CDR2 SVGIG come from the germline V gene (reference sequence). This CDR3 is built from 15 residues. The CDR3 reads CAWSRAGSGNQLQHF. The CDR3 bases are TGTGCCTGGAGTAGGGCAGGGAGCGGCAATCAGCTCCAGCATTTT.

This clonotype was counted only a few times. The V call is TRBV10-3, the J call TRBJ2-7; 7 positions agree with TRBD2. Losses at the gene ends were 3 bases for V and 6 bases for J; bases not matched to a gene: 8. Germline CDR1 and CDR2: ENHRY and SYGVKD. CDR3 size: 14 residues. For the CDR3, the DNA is TGTGCCATCAGTGACTGGGAGGGCCCGGTCGAGCAGTACTTC. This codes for CAISDWEGPVEQYF.

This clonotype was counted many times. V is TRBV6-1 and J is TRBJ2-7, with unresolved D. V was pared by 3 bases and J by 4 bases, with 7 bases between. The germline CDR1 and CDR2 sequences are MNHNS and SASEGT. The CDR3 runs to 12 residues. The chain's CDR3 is CASSDSGYEQYV. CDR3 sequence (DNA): TGTGCCAGCAGTGATTCTGGGTACGAGCAGTACGTC.

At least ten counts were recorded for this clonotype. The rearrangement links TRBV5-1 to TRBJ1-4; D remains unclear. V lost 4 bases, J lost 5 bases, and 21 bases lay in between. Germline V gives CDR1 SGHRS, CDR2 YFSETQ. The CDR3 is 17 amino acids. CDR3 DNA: TGCGCCAGCAGCCTTGACAAAGCGAAGGGTCGAAATGAAAAACTGTTTTTT. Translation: CASSLDKAKGRNEKLFF.

CDR3 in amino acids: CATSKGNQPQHF. The CDR3 nucleotides read TGTGCCACCAGCAAGGGTAATCAGCCCCAGCATTTT. The chain recombines TRBV15 with TRBJ1-5; no clear D gene. Trimming took 4 bases from V and 4 from J, leaving 5 bases between them. CDR3 length: 12 amino acids. Germline V CDR1 and CDR2: LNHNV, YYDKDF (reference sequence). The variable domain in full, completed from reference TRBV15 and TRBJ1-5, reads DAMVIQNPRYQVTQFGKPVTLSCSQTLNHNVMYWYQQKSSQAPKLLFHYYDKDFNNEADTPDNFQSRRPNTSFCFLDIRSPGLGDTAMYLCATSKGNQPQHFGDGTRLSIL.

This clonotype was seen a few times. This CDR3 is CASSQEGRGWGGEQFF. The CDR3 bases are TGTGCCAGCAGCCAAGAGGGCCGGGGCTGGGGGGGTGAGCAGTTCTTC. The gene calls are TRBV3-1 and TRBJ2-1; TRBD2 aligns across 7 bases. J was trimmed by 9 bases and V by 0 bases; bases with no gene match: 11. The CDR3 totals 16 residues. Looked up from germline, CDR1 is LGHDT and CDR2 is YNNKEL (reference sequence).

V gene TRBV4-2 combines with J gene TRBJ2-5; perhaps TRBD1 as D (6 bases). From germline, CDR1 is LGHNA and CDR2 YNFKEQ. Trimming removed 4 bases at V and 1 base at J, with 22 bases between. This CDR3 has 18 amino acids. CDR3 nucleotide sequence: TGTGCCAGCAGCCCCAGGGGTACTGGCTTCCAGTTCCAAGAGACCCAGTACTTC. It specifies CASSPRGTGFQFQETQYF.

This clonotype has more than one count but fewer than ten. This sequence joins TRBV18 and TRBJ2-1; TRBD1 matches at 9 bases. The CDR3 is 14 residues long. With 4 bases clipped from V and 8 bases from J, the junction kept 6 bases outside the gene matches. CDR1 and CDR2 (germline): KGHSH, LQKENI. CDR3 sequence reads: CASSLGQGNDEQFF. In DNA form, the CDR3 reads TGTGCCAGCTCACTGGGACAGGGAAATGATGAGCAGTTCTTC.

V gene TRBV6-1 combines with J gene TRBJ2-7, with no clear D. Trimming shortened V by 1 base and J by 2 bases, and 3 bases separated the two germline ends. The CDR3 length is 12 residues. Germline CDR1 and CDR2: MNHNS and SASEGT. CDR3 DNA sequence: TGTGCCAGCAGTGAAGGGACCTACGAGCAGTACGTC. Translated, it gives CASSEGTYEQYV.

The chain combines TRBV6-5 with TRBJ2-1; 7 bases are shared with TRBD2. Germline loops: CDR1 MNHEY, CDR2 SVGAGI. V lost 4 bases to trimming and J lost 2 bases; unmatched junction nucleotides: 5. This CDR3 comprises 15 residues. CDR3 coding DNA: TGTGCCAGCAGTTTCCGAGGACTAGCCTACAATGAGCAGTTCTTC. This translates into CASSFRGLAYNEQFF.

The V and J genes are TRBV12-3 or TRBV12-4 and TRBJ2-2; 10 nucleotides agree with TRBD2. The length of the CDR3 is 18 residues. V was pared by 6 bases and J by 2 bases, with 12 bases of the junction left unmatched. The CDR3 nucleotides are TGTGCCAGCAGGGCTCTAGCGGGAGTCCCGCGTAACACCGGGGAGCTGTTTTTT. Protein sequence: CASRALAGVPRNTGELFF.

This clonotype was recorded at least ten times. The CDR3: CASSLSNLEAFF. In nucleotides, the CDR3 is TGTGCCAGCAGTTTATCGAACCTTGAAGCTTTCTTT. The chain is built from TRBV28 and TRBJ1-1; D is ambiguous. The length of the CDR3 is 12 residues. V lost 1 base and J 7 bases, leaving 7 bases between the germline ends. Per the germline V gene, CDR1 is MDHEN and CDR2 is SYDVKM. Filled out from reference TRBV28 and TRBJ1-1, the complete variable domain reads DVKVTQSSRYLVKRTGEKVFLECVQDMDHENMFWYRQDPGLGLRLIYFSYDVKMKEKGDIPEGYSVSREKKERFSLILESASTNQTSMYLCASSLSNLEAFFGQGTRLTVV.

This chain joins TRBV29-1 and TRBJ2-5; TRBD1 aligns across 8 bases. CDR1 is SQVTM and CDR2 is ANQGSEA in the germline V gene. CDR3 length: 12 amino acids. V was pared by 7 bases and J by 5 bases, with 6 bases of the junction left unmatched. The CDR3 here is CSGRQGSETQYF. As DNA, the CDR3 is TGCAGCGGTAGACAGGGGTCTGAGACCCAGTACTTC.

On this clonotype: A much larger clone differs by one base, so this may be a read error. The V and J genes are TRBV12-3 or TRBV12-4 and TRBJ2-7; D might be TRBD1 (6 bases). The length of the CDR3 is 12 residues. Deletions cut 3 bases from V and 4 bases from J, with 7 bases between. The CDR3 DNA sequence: TGTGCCAGCAGTTTCGGACAGTACGAGCAGTACGTC. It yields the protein CASSFGQYEQYV.

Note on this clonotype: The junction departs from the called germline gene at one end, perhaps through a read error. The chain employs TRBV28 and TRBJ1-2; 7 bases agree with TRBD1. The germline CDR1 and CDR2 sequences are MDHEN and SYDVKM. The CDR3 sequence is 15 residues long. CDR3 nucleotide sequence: TGTTCCAGCAGTTTAAGGGCAGGGGGGGGCTATGGCTACACCTTC. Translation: CSSSLRAGGGYGYTF.

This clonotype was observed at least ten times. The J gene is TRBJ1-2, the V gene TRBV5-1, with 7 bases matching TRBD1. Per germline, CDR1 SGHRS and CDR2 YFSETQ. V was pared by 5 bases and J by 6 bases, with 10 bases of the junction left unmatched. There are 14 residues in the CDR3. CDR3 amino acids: CASRVVQGEDGYTF. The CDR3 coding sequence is TGCGCCAGCAGAGTCGTCCAGGGGGAAGATGGCTACACCTTC.